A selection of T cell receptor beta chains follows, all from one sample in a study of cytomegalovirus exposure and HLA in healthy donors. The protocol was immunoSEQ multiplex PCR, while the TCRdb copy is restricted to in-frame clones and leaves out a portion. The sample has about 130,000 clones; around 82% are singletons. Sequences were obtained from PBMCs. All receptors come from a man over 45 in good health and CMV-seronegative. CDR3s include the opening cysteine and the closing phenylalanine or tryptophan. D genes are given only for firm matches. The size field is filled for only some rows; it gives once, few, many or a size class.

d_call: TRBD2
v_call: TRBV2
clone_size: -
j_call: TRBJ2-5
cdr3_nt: TGTGCCAGCAGTGTAATGATAGCGGGAGGAGCGGAGACCCAGTACTTC
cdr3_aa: CASSVMIAGGAETQYF

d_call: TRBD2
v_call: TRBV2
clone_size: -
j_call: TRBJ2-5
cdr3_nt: TGTGCCAGCAACGGGGGGGTGGGCCGAGAGACCCAGTACTTC
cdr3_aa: CASNGGVGRETQYF

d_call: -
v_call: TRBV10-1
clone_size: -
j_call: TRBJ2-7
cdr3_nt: TGCGCCAGCAGTCGAGGGCTCTCGCGCGAGCAGTACTTC
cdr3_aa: CASSRGLSREQYF

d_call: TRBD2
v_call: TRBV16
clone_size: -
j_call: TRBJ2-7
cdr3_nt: TGTGCCAGCAGCTCCTCCCGCGGGAGGGTCTACGAGCAGTACTTC
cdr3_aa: CASSSSRGRVYEQYF

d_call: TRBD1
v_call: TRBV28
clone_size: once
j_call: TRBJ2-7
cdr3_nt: TGTGCCAGCAGTTTAGGGGCGTGGACAGGAGATTACTACGAGCAGTACTTC
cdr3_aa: CASSLGAWTGDYYEQYF

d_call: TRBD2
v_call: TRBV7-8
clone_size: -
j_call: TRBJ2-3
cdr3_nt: TGTGCCAGCAGCTTCTTAGCGGGAAGGCGGACAGATACGCAGTATTTT
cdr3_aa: CASSFLAGRRTDTQYF

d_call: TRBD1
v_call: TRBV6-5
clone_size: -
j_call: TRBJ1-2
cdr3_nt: TGTGCCAGCAGTAGGGGGACAGGGGTTGCTGGCTACACCTTC
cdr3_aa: CASSRGTGVAGYTF

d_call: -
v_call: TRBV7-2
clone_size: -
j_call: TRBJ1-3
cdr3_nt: TGTGCCACCTCGCTTAACAGGGCGGACACCATATATTTT
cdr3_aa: CATSLNRADTIYF

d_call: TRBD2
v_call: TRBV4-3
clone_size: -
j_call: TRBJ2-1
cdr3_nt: TGCGCCAGCAGCCAAGGGCTAGCGGGAGGGACAGGGGATGAGCAGTTCTTC
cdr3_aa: CASSQGLAGGTGDEQFF

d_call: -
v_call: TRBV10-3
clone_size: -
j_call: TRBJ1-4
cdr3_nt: TGTGCCATCAGTGAGTCAGACACCATTTATGAAAAACTGTTTTTT
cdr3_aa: CAISESDTIYEKLFF

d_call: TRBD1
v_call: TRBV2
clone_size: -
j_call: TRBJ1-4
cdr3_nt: TGTGCCAGCAGTGGGACAGGGCTAGGAACTAATGAAAAACTGTTTTTT
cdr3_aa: CASSGTGLGTNEKLFF

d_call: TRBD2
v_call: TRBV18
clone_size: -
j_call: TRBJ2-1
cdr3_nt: TGTGCCAGCTCACGGCGCACTAGCGGGTACAATGAGCAGTTCTTC
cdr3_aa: CASSRRTSGYNEQFF

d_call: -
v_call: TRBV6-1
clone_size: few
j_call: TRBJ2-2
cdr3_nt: TGTGCCAGCAGTGAAGGTGGGGCAGGGACCGGGGAGCTGTTTTTT
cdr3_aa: CASSEGGAGTGELFF

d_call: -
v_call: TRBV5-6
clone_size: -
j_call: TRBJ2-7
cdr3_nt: TGTGCCAGCAGCTTGCTTTACAGGGACTACGAGCAGTACTTC
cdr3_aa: CASSLLYRDYEQYF

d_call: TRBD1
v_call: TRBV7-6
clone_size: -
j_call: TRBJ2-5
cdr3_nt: TGTGCCAGCAGCCCAGGGACAGGGGGTTACGAGACCCAGTACTTC
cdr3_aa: CASSPGTGGYETQYF

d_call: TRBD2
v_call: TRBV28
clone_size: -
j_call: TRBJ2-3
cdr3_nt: TGTGCCAGCACTCGACTAGCAGCTAGCACAGATACGCAGTATTTT
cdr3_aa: CASTRLAASTDTQYF

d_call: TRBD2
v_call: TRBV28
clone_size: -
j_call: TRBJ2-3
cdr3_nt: TGTGCCAGCAGGAGTCTAGCGGGAATCAGCACAGATACGCAGTATTTT
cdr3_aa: CASRSLAGISTDTQYF

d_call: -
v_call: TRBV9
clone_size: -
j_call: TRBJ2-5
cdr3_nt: TGTGCCAGCAGCGTAGCGGGACTCTCCCAAGAGACCCAGTACTTC
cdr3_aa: CASSVAGLSQETQYF

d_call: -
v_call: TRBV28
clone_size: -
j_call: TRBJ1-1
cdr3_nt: TGTGCCAGCAGTTTGCAGGGAATGGAAGCTTTCTTT
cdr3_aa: CASSLQGMEAFF